In this sample, the clone carrying this TCR beta chain turned up many times. Its antigen remains unknown. The entry originates in a study of human T cells and chemical hapten exposure. The study's findings and limits: Because all patients had alopecia, their immune responses might differ from healthy ones. Expanded TCRs produced significantly more large CDR3 similarity clusters than controls did.

Time point described: patch test 2, 6 weeks after DPC sensitization. Sample treatment: therapeutic diphenylcyclopropenone sensitization with weekly scalp DPC. Germline V gives CDR1 SEHNR, CDR2 FQNEAQ (reference sequence). V shed 0 bases, J shed 2 bases, and the junction held 5 bases outside the gene matches. This CDR3 spans 17 amino acids. One entry per CDR3 protein results from TCRdb running MiXCR on the RACE reads. The repertoire consists of about 96,000 distinct CDR3 sequences, with about 9.3% occurring once and the leading ten covering about 2%. The rearrangement joins TRBV7-9 to TRBJ2-3, with TRBD2 matching 10 bases. The sample here was whole blood, taken in connection with sensitization to the hapten diphenylcyclopropenone (DPC). The source is a woman aged 40 to 50 with alopecia areata. Some clones in this sample may be carry-over from other donors' samples. The CDR3 coding sequence is TGTGCCAGCAGCTTAGCGGGCACTAGCGGGATCACAGATACGCAGTATTTT. This sequence encodes CASSLAGTSGITDTQYF.